The present T cell receptor (beta chain) was sequenced within a study of synovial regulatory T cells in juvenile arthritis. Study results and limitations: Synovial Treg CDR3 sequences overlapped more with iaTregs than other circulating Tregs.

This CDR3 is 14 amino acids long. No coding sequence is recorded. CDR1 and CDR2 (germline): SEHNR, FQNEAQ (reference sequence). A remark on this clone: Its antigen is unidentified.

Here immunoSEQ multiplex PCR was the method, and the copy in TCRdb shows in-frame clones only, minus some. Its clone listing holds approximately 9,300 clones. Sequenced material: Treg cells from blood. Subset: remaining (HLA-DR-negative) circulating blood Treg cells. The genes are TRBV7-9 and TRBJ1-2. The TCR was taken from a donor under 30 with juvenile idiopathic arthritis. The CDR3 sequence: CASSRNYRVGGYTF. The variable domain in full, with the rest retrieved from reference TRBV7-9 and TRBJ1-2, is DTGVSQNPRHKITKRGQNVTFRCDPISEHNRLYWYRQTLGQGPEFLTYFQNEAQLEKSRLLSDRFSAERPKGSFSTLEIQRTEQGDSAMYLCASSRNYRVGGYTFGSGTRLTVV.